Detailed here is one T cell receptor beta chain. Its recognized antigen is unknown. Base qualities are not recorded, but no much larger clone differs from it by a single base. The data were obtained in a study of cytomegalovirus exposure and HLA in healthy donors (dated by TCRdb to about 2017). As for the study more broadly: In an earlier analysis of around 540 of the donors, 276 Gb of sequence data and 95 million to 130 million unique TCR beta sequences from about 179 million T cells were reported. An early release that covered about 640 HLA-typed donors contained around 300 gigabases of sequencing data and 65 million to 100 million unique TCR sequences. Of the roughly 400 genotyped donors, over 65% fell in the genetic ancestry cluster associated with self-reported Caucasian donors. The study was designed to test whether signatures of past pathogen exposure could be identified by cataloging public T cell receptors. Using immunosequencing, the study profiled T cell repertoires from about 610 subjects and related those repertoires to cytomegalovirus serostatus. Besides the first cohort of approximately 670 subjects, a separate validation cohort made up of 120 different subjects was used. The study combined high-throughput TCR immunosequencing, statistical association of individual TCRs with disease status, and machine learning to predict cytomegalovirus infection status. A later analysis re-analyzed previously published TCR beta repertoires from 650 to 800 donors and added high-resolution HLA genotyping to study TCR occurrence patterns. Rather than using new phenotypic data, the later analysis identified candidate immune exposures from TCR beta sequences and from how often those sequences occurred across donors. An earlier analysis of roughly 600 of the donors used high-throughput TCR beta sequencing to judge whether each TCR beta V gene segment behaved as functional or pseudogenic. Donor age, sex, ethnicity and CMV serostatus were compiled together with the repertoire data. A later genetic analysis took genome-wide SNP genotypes for about 55% of the 666 donors and used that subset as a discovery cohort. Every repertoire in the discovery cohort had been generated on one and the same sequencing platform. Both class I and class II loci were covered by HLA typing, at four-digit resolution. Typing coverage varied by locus: roughly 620-630 donors for A, B, C, DRB1 and DQB1; roughly 520 for DQA1; around 570 for DPA1; roughly 470 for DPB1. Because of strong linkage in the cohort, a few DR-DQ haplotypes were treated as single units for association and clustering. Across about 380 genotyped donors of the cohort, an average of about 240,000 unique TCR beta nucleotide sequences per donor were sequenced, and roughly a sixth of those sequences were non-productive.

The cohort was made up of about 610 healthy bone marrow donors. All cohort members were sampled while nominally healthy, although unrecorded immune exposures were likely present. The donor was CMV seropositive and was included in the group of approximately 300 seropositive cohort members. Each donor provided a peripheral blood sample, and peripheral blood mononuclear cells were used for TCR beta sequencing. Genomic DNA was extracted from the blood cell samples with the Qiagen DNeasy Blood Extraction Kit. Library preparation was by the immunoSEQ multiplex PCR assay. For the multiplex PCR, a mixture combining 60 forward primers for TCR Vbeta segments and 13 reverse primers for TCR Jbeta segments was used. The CDR3 region of rearranged TCR beta genes was amplified from genomic DNA with a multiplex PCR assay. On the Illumina HiSeq System, the amplified TCR beta libraries were sequenced as 87-base-pair reads. On the authors' methods: Across the 600 to 700 repertoires, a later analysis counted 80 million or so unique TCR beta chains, approximately 10 million of which were shared by at least two donors. Raw reads were error-corrected and collapsed into unique sequences with a nearest-neighbor algorithm that merged closely related sequences to remove PCR and sequencing errors. Alignment of CDR3 sequences to IMGT reference sequences was used to assign V, D and J gene segments. For a sequence to be retained, a match of at least six nucleotides to both a V gene segment and a J gene segment was required. Rearrangements were called productive when the CDR3 lacked stop codons and stayed in frame with V and J; all others were non-productive. CDR3 was defined according to IMGT convention as the region running from the second conserved V-encoded cysteine to the conserved J-encoded phenylalanine. The earlier analysis of roughly 590 of the donors excluded sequences that lacked an unambiguous match to a single V gene segment. An earlier analysis of some 500 of the donors classified V segments as functional when productive rearrangements were above 56.7% and as segregating when the standard deviation between donors was above 5%. A statistical classification framework was built to diagnose cytomegalovirus status from the catalog of TCR beta chain sequences. V and J gene assignment, in a later analysis, came from comparing TCR nucleotide sequences with IMGT/GENE-DB human TR gene sequences. In a later analysis, CDR3 sequences and most-parsimonious VDJ recombination scenarios were assigned using the TCRdist pipeline. In a later analysis, each TCR beta chain was defined by its CDR3 amino acid sequence together with its V-gene family, and reads lacking a unique V-gene family were excluded. As a way to deal with suspected cross-contamination and a sequencing artifact, a later analysis dropped nearly 600 nucleotide sequences that were highly shared and had low generation probability. For each public chain, a later analysis derived a clonal expansion index from normalized ranks of inferred template counts within each repertoire. A later analysis computed generation probabilities with a VDJ recombination model fitted to out-of-frame rearrangements, and checked the results against IGoR. Hypergeometric tests were used in a later analysis to score TCR-TCR, TCR-HLA and TCR-CMV co-occurrence, with a repertoire-size bias correction applied to the TCR pairs. False discovery rates were estimated in a later analysis by permuting HLA or CMV assignments 20 times. In a later analysis, co-occurring TCRs were grouped using DBSCAN, with TCRdist sequence similarity added in when clustering inside HLA-allele-positive subsets. For co-occurrence clustering, repertoires with fewer than 30,000 or more than 120,000 public chains were excluded, along with roughly 5 repertoires with anomalous nucleotide sharing. TCRdb took this table from immuneACCESS and kept in-frame rearrangements with V and J called. Such tables lack part of the clones; where checked against another copy, unresolved V genes explain under half of the gap, and the rest is unexplained. The D gene and trimming were derived from the DNA, and the V and J assignments and clone size from that table. The sample table holds roughly 120,000 clones, of which approximately 69% were seen once. The top ten clones comprise around 4% of the sample.

The paper as a whole reports these results and caveats: According to a later analysis, TCR association rates differed among HLA loci, with DRB1 alleles showing the most associated TCRs and HLA-C alleles showing the fewest. According to a later analysis, most CMV-associated TCR beta chains appeared to be HLA-restricted, and the HLA associations seemed to be driven largely by CMV exposure. Because counts were too low, 15 to 20 rarely observed V segments, including chromosome 9 orphons, were excluded from the earlier analysis of fewer than 650 of the donors. Broadly in line with IMGT annotations, most TCR beta V segments showed up in productive rearrangements about 87% or about 30% of the time in an earlier analysis of around 550 of the donors. Strong co-occurrence of HLA alleles, especially DR and DQ, made assigning TCR associations to individual alleles difficult. According to the authors, the approach could potentially be generalized to other disease states and immunological phenotypes. At a false discovery rate of 0.05, a later analysis linked about 16,000 TCR beta sequences to specific HLA alleles. Correlated functional status among segregating V segments might be attributable to linkage disequilibrium, but an unknown experimental factor could not be ruled out. Because HLA typing was missing for some donors at each locus, association tests included only the typed subset. In vitro tests confirmed that a few of the cytomegalovirus-associated TCR beta chains recognize cytomegalovirus antigens. Only TCR beta chains were sequenced in this cohort, and the absence of alpha or paired-chain data limited detectable features. In both the original and validation cohorts, the classifier was reported to diagnose cytomegalovirus status with high specificity and sensitivity. In a later analysis, HLA-associated TCR beta chains were found to be more clonally expanded and to have lower generation probabilities than equally common non-associated chains. A further reported finding was that TCR beta sequences accurately predicted the HLA-A and HLA-B alleles for most subjects in the first cohort. A total of fewer than 200 TCR beta chains were listed by the study as associated with cytomegalovirus. CMV serostatus was the only immune exposure information available for the cohort. The sequencing pipeline was judged likely to have produced a cluster of highly shared sequence variants as a technical artifact. In a later genetic analysis, fewer N-insertions in productive TCRs were reported among donors in an Asian-associated ancestry cluster than the roughly 670-donor mean. Sequencing depth was assumed to be roughly uniform across donors in the presence/absence analyses, though that assumption may not hold. V-gene and J-gene trimming of TCR beta chains was associated with a missense DCLRE1C variant in a later genetic analysis, and the association was replicated in an independent cohort. A later analysis reported that several top co-occurrence clusters appeared linked to parvovirus B19, influenza, CMV and Epstein-Barr virus. Across donors, most TCR sequences were observed very rarely, whereas some public TCRs were present in many individuals.

The sequence was collected from a middle-aged woman in good health and CMV-seropositive. The sequenced sample consisted of PBMCs.

The CDR3 region reads CASSDSLMPETQYF. The base sequence is TGCGCCAGCAGTGACTCCCTAATGCCGGAGACCCAGTACTTC. The chain employs TRBV10-1 and TRBJ2-5, with the D gene call left open. Measured from the cysteine to the phenylalanine, the CDR3 is 14 residues long. This entry keeps only the CDR3 DNA: 42 bases, framed from base 1. The V and J ends are trimmed by 3 bases and 5 bases, leaving 13 bases between them. CDR1 and CDR2 were assigned from the germline V gene (reference sequence) as WNHNN and SYGVQD.